The rows below give T cell receptor beta chains drawn from one sample of a study of T cell repertoires in cytomegalovirus infection. MiXCR, run by TCRdb on the reads, gives a single entry per CDR3 protein. The sample lists about 320,000 distinct CDR3 sequences, more than 9% occurring once. Input material: PBMCs. These receptors came from a human donor in good health (CMV status not recorded). Some clones in this sample may be carry-over from other donors' samples. CDR3s include the opening cysteine and the closing phenylalanine or tryptophan. Each record gives: clone size, V gene, D gene, J gene, CDR3 protein, CDR3 DNA. A D gene is named only where the DNA matches it firmly. Size is stated for part of the rows, as once, few or many counts, or as a class when the clone is expanded.

NA,TRBV7-2,NA,TRBJ2-1,CASSPGRGDEQFF,TGTGCCAGCAGCCCAGGAAGGGGTGATGAGCAGTTCTTC
NA,TRBV18,NA,TRBJ2-2,CASSLLSTAANTGELFF,TGTGCCAGCTCACTCCTCTCGACAGCAGCGAACACCGGGGAGCTGTTTTTT
NA,TRBV4-3,NA,TRBJ2-7,CASSQDHGGLEQYF,TGCGCCAGCAGCCAAGACCACGGAGGGCTCGAGCAGTACTTC
once,TRBV6-5,NA,TRBJ1-2,CASSSFKEGEGYTF,TGTGCCAGCAGTTCCTTTAAGGAGGGCGAGGGCTACACCTTC
many,TRBV7-8,NA,TRBJ2-1,CASSLIGEGVRAYNEQFF,TGTGCCAGCAGCTTAATCGGGGAGGGGGTCAGAGCCTACAATGAGCAGTTCTTC
few,TRBV28,NA,TRBJ2-1,CASRIPSRGEQFF,TGTGCCAGCAGGATACCTTCCCGAGGTGAGCAGTTCTTC
NA,TRBV19,TRBD2,TRBJ2-1,CASSISHLAGAHNEQFF,TGTGCCAGTAGTATATCCCATCTAGCGGGGGCCCACAATGAGCAGTTCTTC
many,TRBV11-2,NA,TRBJ2-3,CASSLTPTGTDTQYF,TGTGCCAGCAGCTTAACCCCTACGGGTACAGATACGCAGTATTTT
many,TRBV10-3,NA,TRBJ1-2,CAISEAPNYGYTF,TGTGCCATCAGTGAGGCACCAAACTATGGCTACACCTTC
few,TRBV7-2,TRBD1,TRBJ2-7,CASSARTGLVYF,TGTGCCAGCAGCGCCCGGACAGGGCTAGTGTACTTC
NA,TRBV6-5,TRBD1,TRBJ1-2,CASSQLQGAYGYTF,TGTGCCAGCAGTCAACTACAGGGGGCGTATGGCTACACCTTC
NA,TRBV3-1,NA,TRBJ1-4,CASKSGGGVEKLFF,TGTGCCAGCAAATCCGGAGGGGGAGTTGAAAAACTGTTTTTT
NA,TRBV12-3/TRBV12-4,TRBD2,TRBJ2-3,CASSLGTSGGATDTQYF,TGTGCCAGCAGTTTAGGGACTAGCGGGGGGGCAACAGATACGCAGTATTTT
many,TRBV7-8,NA,TRBJ2-3,CASSLAPGGGADTQYF,TGTGCCAGCAGCTTAGCGCCAGGGGGGGGGGCAGATACGCAGTATTTT
NA,TRBV27,TRBD2,TRBJ2-1,CASKREGEQFF,TGTGCCAGCAAACGGGAGGGTGAGCAGTTCTTC
NA,TRBV19,TRBD2,TRBJ2-1,CASSFWTSGRAGSYNEQFF,TGTGCCAGTAGTTTCTGGACTAGCGGGAGGGCCGGGTCCTACAATGAGCAGTTCTTC
NA,TRBV20-1,NA,TRBJ2-1,CSAPGSGGQGPFF,TGCAGTGCTCCAGGGAGCGGGGGACAGGGCCCGTTCTTC
many,TRBV7-9,TRBD1,TRBJ1-6,CASSHDRESGKPLHF,TGTGCCAGCAGCCATGACAGGGAATCCGGTAAACCCCTCCACTTT
NA,TRBV12-3/TRBV12-4,NA,TRBJ2-1,CASSLRGREQFF,TGTGCCAGCAGTTTACGGGGGAGGGAGCAGTTCTTC
many,TRBV11-1,NA,TRBJ1-1,CASSDRNTEAFF,TGTGCCAGCAGTGACAGAAACACTGAAGCTTTCTTT
NA,TRBV11-2,NA,TRBJ2-7,CASSPFGKTSNPSYEQYF,TGTGCCAGCAGCCCATTCGGAAAGACCTCGAACCCCTCCTACGAGCAGTACTTC
many,TRBV7-2,TRBD2,TRBJ2-5,CASSSPRERGGETQYF,TGTGCCAGCAGCTCGCCTCGGGAGCGGGGGGGGGAGACCCAGTACTTC
NA,TRBV9,NA,TRBJ2-7,CASSVGDTKGEQYF,TGTGCCAGCAGCGTAGGGGACACTAAGGGGGAGCAGTACTTC
few,TRBV19,NA,TRBJ2-1,CASSIQRRANEQFF,TGTGCCAGTAGTATCCAGCGGAGGGCCAATGAGCAGTTCTTC
few,TRBV27,TRBD1,TRBJ1-5,CASSFGQGKPQHF,TGTGCCAGCAGTTTCGGACAGGGGAAGCCCCAGCATTTT
NA,TRBV12-3/TRBV12-4,NA,TRBJ2-1,CASSRQTALMYNEQFF,TGTGCCAGCAGTCGACAGACAGCACTCATGTACAATGAGCAGTTCTTC
NA,TRBV7-2,NA,TRBJ2-3,CASSVIGLGDTQYF,TGTGCCAGCAGCGTAATTGGACTCGGAGATACGCAGTATTTT
few,TRBV20-1,NA,TRBJ2-1,CSASPAYPSSYNEQFF,TGCAGTGCTAGCCCTGCGTATCCTAGCTCCTACAATGAGCAGTTCTTC
few,TRBV25-1,NA,TRBJ1-2,CASTGGSGYTF,TGTGCCAGCACGGGAGGTTCTGGCTACACCTTC
few,TRBV11-2,NA,TRBJ1-4,CASSYRARGGEKLFF,TGTGCCAGCAGCTATAGGGCCAGGGGAGGAGAAAAACTGTTTTTT
few,TRBV28,NA,TRBJ2-2,CASSPGGFGELFF,TGTGCCAGCAGCCCAGGGGGGTTCGGGGAGCTGTTTTTT
many,TRBV11-2,NA,TRBJ2-5,CASSPFPREEGETQYF,TGTGCCAGCAGCCCATTCCCAAGAGAAGAAGGGGAGACCCAGTACTTC
few,TRBV19,TRBD1,TRBJ2-2,CASSTQGRGTGELFF,TGTGCCAGTAGTACACAGGGGCGTGGCACCGGGGAGCTGTTTTTT
few,TRBV2,NA,TRBJ2-2,CASTVVGELFF,TGTGCCAGCACAGTGGTCGGGGAGCTGTTTTTT
many,TRBV28,NA,TRBJ2-5,CASRGVEGVRQETQYF,TGTGCCAGCAGAGGAGTGGAGGGAGTAAGGCAAGAGACCCAGTACTTC
many,TRBV10-3,NA,TRBJ1-4,CAISEDRSEKLFF,TGTGCCATCAGTGAGGATAGGTCCGAAAAACTGTTTTTT
few,TRBV7-9,NA,TRBJ2-1,CASSLEGDGSEQFF,TGTGCCAGCAGCTTAGAGGGGGACGGAAGTGAGCAGTTCTTC
many,TRBV12-3/TRBV12-4,TRBD2,TRBJ2-2,CASSSSGGAAGELFF,TGTGCCAGCAGTTCTAGCGGGGGGGCCGCCGGGGAGCTGTTTTTT
few,TRBV6-2/TRBV6-3,TRBD2,TRBJ2-1,CASTPRGGSSYNEQFF,TGTGCCAGCACCCCTCGGGGCGGGAGCTCCTACAATGAGCAGTTCTTC
NA,TRBV11-2,NA,TRBJ2-7,CASSSGGAGLYEQYF,TGTGCCAGCAGCTCCGGGGGCGCAGGGCTGTACGAGCAGTACTTC
NA,TRBV27,NA,TRBJ1-1,CASSLSGPLTTEAFF,TGTGCCAGCAGTTTATCTGGACCGTTAACAACTGAAGCTTTCTTT
NA,TRBV28,NA,TRBJ1-2,CASNSMGADYGYTF,TGTGCCAGCAATTCCATGGGGGCGGACTATGGCTACACCTTC
NA,TRBV7-9,TRBD1,TRBJ1-5,CASSLGDRRSNQPQHF,TGTGCCAGCAGCTTAGGGGACAGGAGGAGCAATCAGCCCCAGCATTTT
many,TRBV7-2,TRBD1,TRBJ1-1,CASKAGGMNTEAFF,TGTGCCAGCAAGGCAGGGGGAATGAACACTGAAGCTTTCTTT
NA,TRBV7-2,NA,TRBJ2-3,CASSSRWGVSDTQYF,TGTGCCAGCAGCTCCCGTTGGGGTGTATCAGATACGCAGTATTTT
few,TRBV15,TRBD1,TRBJ1-5,CATSRPGTGLNQPQHF,TGTGCCACCAGCAGACCCGGGACAGGGCTTAATCAGCCCCAGCATTTT
few,TRBV7-2,NA,TRBJ2-5,CASSPEGTETQYF,TGTGCCAGCAGCCCCGAGGGAACGGAGACCCAGTACTTC
few,TRBV28,NA,TRBJ1-2,CASSLTSTYNYGYTF,TGTGCCAGCAGTTTGACTTCCACTTATAACTATGGCTACACCTTC
NA,TRBV19,NA,TRBJ2-1,CASSQRRGLSYNEQFF,TGTGCCAGTAGTCAAAGGCGGGGTCTTTCCTACAATGAGCAGTTCTTC
many,TRBV20-1,NA,TRBJ2-4,CSARDPGGRELLNIQYF,TGCAGTGCTAGAGATCCGGGGGGCAGGGAGTTATTAAACATTCAGTACTTC
few,TRBV29-1,NA,TRBJ1-1,CSVEYQGRTFHGEAFF,TGCAGCGTTGAATATCAAGGACGCACCTTTCATGGTGAAGCTTTCTTT
many,TRBV7-2,NA,TRBJ2-3,CASSLGIPQGSDTQYF,TGTGCCAGCAGCTTAGGGATCCCACAGGGATCAGATACGCAGTATTTT